This T cell receptor (beta chain) was recovered during a study of blood T cell repertoires in COVID-19. In the study overall: Some COVID-19 samples were acute and others convalescent; all came from the United States, Italy and Spain.

V shed 2 bases and J shed 1 base, with 9 bases lying between them. In germline, CDR1 is SGHRS, CDR2 YFSETQ. The CDR3 length is 15 residues. Repertoires were generated with immunoSEQ multiplex PCR, while TCRdb's copy carries only in-frame clones and drops some. Among about 72,000 clones listed, about nine tenths were seen once. Source material: peripheral blood. The clonotype originates from a human donor in a cohort sampled during active COVID-19. The chain uses TRBV5-1 and TRBJ2-2; D perhaps matches TRBD1 (5 bases). The CDR3 DNA sequence: TGCGCCAGCAGCTTTTATGGACAGAACACCGGGGAGCTGTTTTTT. This gives the protein CASSFYGQNTGELFF.